This TCR beta chain was recorded in a study of blood T cell repertoires in COVID-19. The overall study: Some COVID-19 samples were acute and others convalescent; all came from the United States, Italy and Spain. PBMCs, B-cell-depleted T cells, or T cells were the source of the cDNA or gDNA that made up the material.

Here immunoSEQ multiplex PCR was the method, and the copy in TCRdb shows in-frame clones only, minus some. The sample holds about 67,000 clones, around 87% seen once. Germline values: CDR1 SEHNR, CDR2 FQNEAQ (reference sequence). The CDR3 spans 17 residues. V gave up 1 base and J gave up 5 bases; unmatched junction bases: 6. Sequenced material: peripheral blood. This chain connects TRBV7-9 to TRBJ2-2; TRBD2 agrees at 11 bases. The origin of this receptor is a man over 45 with active COVID-19. The CDR3 region has the DNA TGTGCCAGCAGCTTAGATAGCGGGAGGGCTTGGACCGGGGAGCTGTTTTTT. Its protein product is CASSLDSGRAWTGELFF. Full variable domain (missing parts from reference TRBV7-9 and TRBJ2-2): DTGVSQNPRHKITKRGQNVTFRCDPISEHNRLYWYRQTLGQGPEFLTYFQNEAQLEKSRLLSDRFSAERPKGSFSTLEIQRTEQGDSAMYLCASSLDSGRAWTGELFFGEGSRLTVL.